This passage covers 3 T cell receptor beta chains from one sample sequenced in a study of monozygotic twins with inflammatory bowel disease. TCRdb reprocessed the 5' RACE reads; each CDR3 protein has one entry and no DNA is given. This sample's table reports about 160,000 distinct CDR3 sequences. The sequencing input was blood. Receptors originate from a human donor with ulcerative colitis or Crohn's disease, or a healthy co-twin of an affected twin (not recorded which).

The rearrangement links TRBV7-9 to TRBJ2-4. Germline V CDR1 and CDR2: SEHNR, FQNEAQ (reference sequence). This CDR3 has 13 amino acids. The CDR3 sequence is CASSDAGKVIQYF.

This rearrangement joins TRBV7-9 to TRBJ2-7; the D call from TCRdb, TRBD1, cannot be confirmed without DNA. CDR1 and CDR2 (germline): SEHNR, FQNEAQ (reference sequence). This CDR3 has 15 residues. CDR3 protein: CASSLGEIGSYEQYF.

The chain couples TRBV24-1 to TRBJ2-2; TCRdb selects TRBD1, and the lack of DNA leaves this call unchecked. The CDR3 is 17 residues long. The germline gives CDR1 KGHDR, CDR2 SFDVKD. CDR3 in amino acids: CATSDLPGIGRTGELFF.